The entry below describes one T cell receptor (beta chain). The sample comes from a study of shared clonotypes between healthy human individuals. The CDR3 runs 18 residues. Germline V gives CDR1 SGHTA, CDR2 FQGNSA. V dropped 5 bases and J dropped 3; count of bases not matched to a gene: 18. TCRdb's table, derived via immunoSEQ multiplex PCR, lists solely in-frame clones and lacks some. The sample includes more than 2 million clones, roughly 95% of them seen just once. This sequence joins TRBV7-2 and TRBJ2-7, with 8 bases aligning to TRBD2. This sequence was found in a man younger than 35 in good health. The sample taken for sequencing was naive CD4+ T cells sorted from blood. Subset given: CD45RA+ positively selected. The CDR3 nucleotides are TGTGCCAGCAGCCTTACCATAGCTTTGACTAGCGTATACTACGAGCAGTACTTC. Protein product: CASSLTIALTSVYYEQYF. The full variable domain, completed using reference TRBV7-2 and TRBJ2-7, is GAGVSQSPSNKVTEKGKDVELRCDPISGHTALYWYRQSLGQGLEFLIYFQGNSAPDKSGLPSDRFSAERTGGSVSTLTIQRTQQEDSAVYLCASSLTIALTSVYYEQYFGPGTRLTVT.